This T cell receptor (beta chain) originates from a study of identical twins. This clonotype appeared many times. Its antigen is not known. Study observations and caveats: Recombination models fit unrelated individuals' TCR alpha sharing but underestimated twins'.

CDR3 size: 16 residues. Germline V gene lookup returns CDR1 SGHRS and CDR2 YFSETQ. Trimming shortened V by 4 bases and J by 8 bases, and 21 bases separated the two germline ends. cDNA carried unique molecular identifiers, and a universal primer site was added by template switching. Using its own MiXCR run on the 5' RACE reads, TCRdb lists one record per CDR3 protein. The sample shows roughly 250,000 distinct CDR3 sequences, approximately 7% of them seen only once. This sample also appeared in a second study, on yellow fever vaccine responses in identical twins.

This sequence joins TRBV5-1 and TRBJ1-4, with no clear D. Material: memory (CD45RO+) T cells sorted from blood. This TCR derives from a woman between 18 and 30 years old in good health. Here the CDR3 reads CASSPGIIGGSEKLFF. The CDR3 DNA follows: TGCGCCAGCAGCCCGGGAATTATAGGCGGAAGCGAAAAACTGTTTTTT. Looking up the rest from reference TRBV5-1 and TRBJ1-4 gives the full variable domain: KAGVTQTPRYLIKTRGQQVTLSCSPISGHRSVSWYQQTPGQGLQFLFEYFSETQRNKGNFPGRFSGRQFSNSRSEMNVSTLELGDSALYLCASSPGIIGGSEKLFFGSGTQLSVL.